This TCR beta chain came from a study of T cell repertoires in cytomegalovirus infection. TCRdb ran MiXCR on the reads and lists one entry per CDR3 protein. This sample has some 500,000 distinct CDR3 sequences, with around 40% found just once. In its sample, this clonotype was seen a few times. Its antigen remains unidentified. J was trimmed by 2 bases and V by 2 bases; bases with no gene match: 8. Germline lookup yields CDR1 SGHVS and CDR2 FQNEAQ. The length of the CDR3 is 17 residues. This sequence was found in a human donor in good health (CMV status not recorded). Some clones in this sample may be carry-over from other donors' samples. The chain uses TRBV7-8 and TRBJ1-3, with TRBD1 matching 8 bases. Sequencing used cultured PBMCs, obtained from culture after CMV antigen stimulation. The CDR3 bases are TGTGCCAGCAGCTTATTAAGCGGGACAGGACCTGGAAACACCATATATTTT. Amino acids: CASSLLSGTGPGNTIYF.